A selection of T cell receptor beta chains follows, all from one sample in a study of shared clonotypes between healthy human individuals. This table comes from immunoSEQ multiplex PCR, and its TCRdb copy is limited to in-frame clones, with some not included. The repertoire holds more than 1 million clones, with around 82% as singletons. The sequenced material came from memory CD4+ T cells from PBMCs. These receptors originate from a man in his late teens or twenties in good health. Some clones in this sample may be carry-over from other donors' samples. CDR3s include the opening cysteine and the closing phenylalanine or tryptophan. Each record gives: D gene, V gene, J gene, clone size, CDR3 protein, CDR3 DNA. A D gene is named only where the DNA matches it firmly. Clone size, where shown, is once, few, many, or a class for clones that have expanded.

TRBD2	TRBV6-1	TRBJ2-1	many	CASSDGLAGLGEQFF	TGTGCCAGCAGTGACGGACTAGCGGGGCTCGGTGAGCAGTTCTTC
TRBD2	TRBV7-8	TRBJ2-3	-	CASSPKRLAGNVDTQYF	TGTGCCAGCAGCCCCAAACGACTAGCGGGAAACGTAGATACGCAGTATTTT
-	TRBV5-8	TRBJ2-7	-	CASSLVSGLNYEQYF	TGTGCCAGCAGCTTGGTGTCGGGCCTCAACTACGAGCAGTACTTC
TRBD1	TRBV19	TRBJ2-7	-	CASSIRTGTGIYEQYF	TGTGCCAGTAGTATTAGAACCGGGACAGGGATCTACGAGCAGTACTTC
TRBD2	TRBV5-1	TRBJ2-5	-	CASEKGGSGGRETQYF	TGCGCCAGCGAAAAGGGTGGTAGCGGGGGCCGGGAGACCCAGTACTTC
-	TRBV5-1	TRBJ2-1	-	CASTQDRPSYNEQFF	TGCGCCAGCACTCAGGACAGACCCTCCTACAATGAGCAGTTCTTC
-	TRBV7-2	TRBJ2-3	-	CASSDGSTDTQYF	TGTGCCAGCAGCGACGGCAGCACAGATACGCAGTATTTT
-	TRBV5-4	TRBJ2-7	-	CASSLAQGSWNEQYF	TGTGCCAGCAGCTTGGCCCAGGGGAGCTGGAACGAGCAGTACTTC
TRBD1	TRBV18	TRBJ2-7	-	CASSPLGTGGEQYF	TGTGCCAGCTCACCACTTGGGACAGGGGGCGAGCAGTACTTC
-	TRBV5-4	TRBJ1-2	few	CASSLEGGLRGYTF	TGTGCCAGCAGCTTGGAGGGGGGATTGAGGGGCTACACCTTC
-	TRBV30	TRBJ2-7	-	CAWNGESYEQYF	TGTGCCTGGAATGGGGAGTCCTACGAGCAGTACTTC
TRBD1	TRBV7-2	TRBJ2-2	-	CASSVGQGVNTGELFF	TGTGCCAGCAGCGTAGGACAGGGAGTCAACACCGGGGAGCTGTTTTTT
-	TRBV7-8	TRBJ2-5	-	CASIYRETQYF	TGTGCCAGCATTTACAGAGAGACCCAGTACTTC
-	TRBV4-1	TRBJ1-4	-	CASSPSWLTNEKLFF	TGCGCCAGCAGCCCCTCCTGGCTTACTAATGAAAAACTGTTTTTT
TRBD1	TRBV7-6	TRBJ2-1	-	CASSLADRGGDEQFF	TGTGCCAGCAGCTTAGCGGACAGGGGCGGCGATGAGCAGTTCTTC
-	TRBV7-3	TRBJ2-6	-	CASSNSGANVLTF	TGTGCCAGCAGTAACTCTGGGGCCAACGTCCTGACTTTC
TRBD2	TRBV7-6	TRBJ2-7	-	CASSPQRGGYEQYF	TGTGCCAGCAGCCCCCAGCGGGGGGGCTACGAGCAGTACTTC
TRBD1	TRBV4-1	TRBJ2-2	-	CASSQDSPQTGVTGELFF	TGCGCCAGCAGCCAAGATTCCCCCCAGACAGGGGTCACCGGGGAGCTGTTTTTT
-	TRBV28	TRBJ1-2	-	CASSLQGSLYGYTF	TGTGCCAGCAGTTTACAGGGGTCCCTCTATGGCTACACCTTC
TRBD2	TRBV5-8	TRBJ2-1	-	CASSYLVAGVGEQFF	TGTGCCAGCAGCTATCTAGTAGCGGGAGTAGGTGAGCAGTTCTTC
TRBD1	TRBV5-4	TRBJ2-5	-	CASSHRQGGGQETQYF	TGTGCCAGCAGCCACCGACAGGGGGGGGGCCAAGAGACCCAGTACTTC
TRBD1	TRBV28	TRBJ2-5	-	CASSLQGQGKETQYF	TGTGCCAGCAGTCTCCAGGGACAGGGGAAAGAGACCCAGTACTTC
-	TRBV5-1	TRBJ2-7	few	CASSLGPAYEQYF	TGCGCCAGCAGCTTAGGACCCGCCTACGAGCAGTACTTC
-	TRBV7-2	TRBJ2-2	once	CASSPRPNTGELFF	TGTGCCAGCAGCCCCCGGCCAAACACCGGGGAGCTGTTTTTT
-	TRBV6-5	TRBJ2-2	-	CASRGSTGELFF	TGTGCCAGCAGGGGGTCTACCGGGGAGCTGTTTTTT
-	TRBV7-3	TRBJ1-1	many	CASSPDTFLNTEAFF	TGTGCCAGCAGCCCGGACACGTTTTTGAACACTGAAGCTTTCTTT
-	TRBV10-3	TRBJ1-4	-	CAISDPGRYNEKLFF	TGTGCCATCAGTGACCCCGGACGGTATAATGAAAAACTGTTTTTT
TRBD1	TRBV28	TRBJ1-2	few	CASSGQGPYGYTF	TGTGCCAGCAGTGGACAGGGCCCTTATGGCTACACCTTC
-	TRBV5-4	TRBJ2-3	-	CASSFGGRTDTQYF	TGTGCCAGCAGCTTCGGGGGGCGGACAGATACGCAGTATTTT
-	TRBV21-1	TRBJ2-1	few	CASSKFSAGESDEQFF	TGTGCCAGCAGCAAATTCTCGGCAGGGGAGTCGGATGAGCAGTTCTTC
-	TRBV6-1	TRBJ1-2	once	CASSDNRYGYTF	TGTGCCAGCAGTGACAACAGATATGGCTACACCTTC
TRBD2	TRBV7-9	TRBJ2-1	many	CASSLRLAGAGEQFF	TGTGCCAGCAGCTTAAGGTTAGCGGGAGCGGGTGAGCAGTTCTTC
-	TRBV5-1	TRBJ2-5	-	CASSIHARETQYF	TGCGCCAGCAGCATACATGCAAGGGAGACCCAGTACTTC
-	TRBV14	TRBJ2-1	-	CASSLKVAVGTYNEQFF	TGTGCCAGCAGCTTAAAGGTAGCGGTTGGGACGTACAATGAGCAGTTCTTC
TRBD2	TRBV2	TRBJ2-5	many	CASWRGVAGVETQYF	TGTGCCAGCTGGCGGGGGGTAGCGGGAGTAGAGACCCAGTACTTC
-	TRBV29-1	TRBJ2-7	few	CSARTEAYEQYF	TGCAGCGCCCGGACAGAGGCCTACGAGCAGTACTTC
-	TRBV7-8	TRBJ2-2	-	CASRRITGELFF	TGTGCCAGCAGGAGAATAACCGGGGAGCTGTTTTTT
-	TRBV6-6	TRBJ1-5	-	CASRLWQVNQPQHF	TGTGCCAGCAGATTGTGGCAGGTCAATCAGCCCCAGCATTTT
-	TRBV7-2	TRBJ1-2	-	CASSLAIYGYTF	TGTGCCAGCAGCTTAGCGATTTATGGCTACACCTTC
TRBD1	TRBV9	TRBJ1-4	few	CASSPRQGANEKLFF	TGTGCCAGCAGCCCCCGACAGGGGGCGAATGAAAAACTGTTTTTT
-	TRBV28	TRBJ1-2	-	CASSSLGAPTNYGYTF	TGTGCCAGCAGTTCATTGGGGGCGCCGACTAACTATGGCTACACCTTC
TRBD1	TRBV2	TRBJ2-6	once	CASKPRGWAGANVLTF	TGTGCCAGCAAACCCAGGGGGTGGGCTGGGGCCAACGTCCTGACTTTC
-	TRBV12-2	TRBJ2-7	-	CASRLVGSNPSYEQYF	TGTGCAAGTCGCTTAGTTGGGAGCAACCCCTCCTACGAGCAGTACTTC
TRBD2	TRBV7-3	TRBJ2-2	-	CASSLIGLAGGSRELFF	TGTGCCAGCAGCTTAATTGGGCTAGCGGGAGGTAGCCGGGAGCTGTTTTTT
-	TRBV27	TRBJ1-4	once	CASRGGEKLFF	TGTGCCAGCAGGGGCGGTGAAAAACTGTTTTTT
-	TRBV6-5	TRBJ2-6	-	CASSTPGAGANVLTF	TGTGCCAGCAGTACCCCGGGGGCTGGGGCCAACGTCCTGACTTTC
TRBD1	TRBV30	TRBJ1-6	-	CAWSLTGNDSPLHF	TGTGCCTGGAGCTTGACAGGGAATGATTCACCCCTCCACTTT
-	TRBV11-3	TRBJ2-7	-	CASSPRGPRPDEQYF	TGTGCCAGCAGCCCGAGGGGCCCTCGCCCCGACGAGCAGTACTTC
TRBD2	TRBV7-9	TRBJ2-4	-	CASSRTFLAGDVKNIQYF	TGTGCCAGCAGCCGAACCTTCTTAGCGGGAGACGTCAAAAACATTCAGTACTTC
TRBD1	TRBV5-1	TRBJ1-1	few	CASSWTGSNTEAFF	TGCGCCAGCAGCTGGACAGGTTCGAACACTGAAGCTTTCTTT
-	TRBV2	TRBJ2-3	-	CASSAGQLGYF	TGTGCCAGCAGTGCAGGGCAGTTAGGATATTTT
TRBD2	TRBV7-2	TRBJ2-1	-	CASSATSGRSHEQFF	TGTGCCAGCAGCGCGACTAGCGGGAGATCACATGAGCAGTTCTTC
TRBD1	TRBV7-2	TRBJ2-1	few	CASSQTDRYNEQFF	TGTGCCAGCAGCCAAACGGACAGGTACAATGAGCAGTTCTTC